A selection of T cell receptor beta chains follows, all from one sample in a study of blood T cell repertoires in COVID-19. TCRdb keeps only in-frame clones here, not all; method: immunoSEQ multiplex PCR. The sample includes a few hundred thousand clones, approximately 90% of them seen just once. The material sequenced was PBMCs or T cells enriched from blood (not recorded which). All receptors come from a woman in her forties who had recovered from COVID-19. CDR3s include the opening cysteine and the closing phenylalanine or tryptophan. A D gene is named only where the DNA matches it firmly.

CASSQGPGRPIRQFF | TRBJ2-1 | TRBD2 | TRBV3-1/TRBV3-2
CASSLSGWASNQPQHF | TRBJ1-5 | NA | TRBV7-2
CTSSQDHGSGRAVRDTQYF | TRBJ2-3 | NA | TRBV1
CSVGIEKNTEAFF | TRBJ1-1 | NA | TRBV29-1
CASSYAGSIEQFF | TRBJ2-1 | NA | TRBV6-2/TRBV6-3
CASSPQSPGNNQPQHF | TRBJ1-5 | NA | TRBV18
CASSPIGQNTGELFF | TRBJ2-2 | NA | TRBV28
CASSDRLAISYNEQFF | TRBJ2-1 | NA | TRBV2
CASNSGGSTNQPQHF | TRBJ1-5 | NA | TRBV2
CASSDGGQGKNEQFF | TRBJ2-1 | TRBD1 | TRBV25-1
CASRERDMQYF | TRBJ2-7 | NA | TRBV28
CASSLEGAQYF | TRBJ2-7 | TRBD1 | TRBV5-1
CASTPSGREGYEQYF | TRBJ2-7 | TRBD2 | TRBV28
CASGLPKDQVDEQFF | TRBJ2-1 | NA | TRBV12-5
CASSPPGGAKNIQYF | TRBJ2-4 | NA | TRBV28
CSVQQGASYSGANVLTF | TRBJ2-6 | TRBD1 | TRBV29-1
CASSPGQVSREQYF | TRBJ2-7 | NA | TRBV2
CSVLTGFVYNEQFF | TRBJ2-1 | TRBD1 | TRBV29-1
CASSLGAGRSQETQYF | TRBJ2-5 | NA | TRBV7-9
CASSTGVPGVNQPQHF | TRBJ1-5 | NA | TRBV21-1
CASSFNRQETQYF | TRBJ2-5 | NA | TRBV7-3
CASSLEQGNTEAFF | TRBJ1-1 | NA | TRBV7-9
CSVARDSLEEQYF | TRBJ2-7 | TRBD1 | TRBV29-1
CASSQGGTDTQYF | TRBJ2-3 | NA | TRBV3-1/TRBV3-2
CASSGQDRVGTGELFF | TRBJ2-2 | TRBD1 | TRBV5-1
CASSGLAETNEQFF | TRBJ2-1 | TRBD2 | TRBV2
CAISALGGPRAYEQYF | TRBJ2-7 | NA | TRBV10-3
CASSQAGRYTEAFF | TRBJ1-1 | NA | TRBV3-1/TRBV3-2
CATSRGLTDTQYF | TRBJ2-3 | NA | TRBV15
CASSPRSGTGWHEQYF | TRBJ2-7 | TRBD1 | TRBV6-4
CATRDSEAFF | TRBJ1-1 | NA | TRBV28
CATSEGGARGEKLFF | TRBJ1-4 | NA | TRBV24-1
CASSTREAGELFF | TRBJ2-2 | TRBD2 | TRBV7-8
CASSVAGFAYEQYF | TRBJ2-7 | NA | TRBV9
CASSRESGGGGETQYF | TRBJ2-5 | NA | TRBV9
CASSRSNLGTEAFF | TRBJ1-1 | NA | TRBV7-9
CASSIGREKGRTEAFF | TRBJ1-1 | NA | TRBV21-1
CASSYSGTGQETQYF | TRBJ2-5 | TRBD1 | TRBV6-5